A selection of T cell receptor beta chains follows, all from one sample in a study of OX40 agonist ivuxolimab in advanced cancers. Method: immunoSEQ multiplex PCR; TCRdb's copy keeps in-frame clones and lacks some. The profile shows tens of thousands of clones, roughly 86% of them singletons. Sequencing used CD4+ or CD8+ T cells sorted from blood, obtained in a trial of the OX40 agonist ivuxolimab. The receptor set was obtained from an adult with an advanced solid tumor such as melanoma, head and neck, liver or kidney cancer. The CDR3 runs from the conserved cysteine through the conserved F or W. Each record gives: V gene, D gene, clone size, J gene, CDR3 protein. The D gene is left open where the match is weak. A row's size may be missing; if present it is once, few, many or a size class.

TRBV30	TRBD1	once	TRBJ1-1	CAWNRWTGANTEAFF
TRBV5-1	.	once	TRBJ2-7	CASSPTLDQAMYEQYF
TRBV19	TRBD2	.	TRBJ2-3	CASSRRLAGELDTQYF
TRBV2	TRBD1	.	TRBJ2-5	CASLDRGRGETQYF
TRBV5-1	TRBD2	.	TRBJ2-7	CASRRDAGDDEQYF
TRBV6-5	TRBD2	.	TRBJ2-7	CASGRAAEQYF
TRBV6-6	.	.	TRBJ2-2	CASSSRAEKLFF
TRBV19	TRBD2	.	TRBJ2-1	CASTQTTIAGGSFYNEQFF
TRBV6-1	.	.	TRBJ1-2	CASSEAARDGYTF
TRBV19	.	.	TRBJ2-5	CASSTSGQETQYF
TRBV19	.	.	TRBJ2-2	CASSIVGFGGELFF
TRBV5-6	TRBD1	few	TRBJ2-7	CASSGDRDRWTYEQYF
TRBV28	.	.	TRBJ2-2	CASSLRQTNTGELFF
TRBV10-3	.	.	TRBJ2-5	CAISESFGETQYF
TRBV5-6	.	.	TRBJ2-7	CASSLVSGSEQYF
TRBV27	.	once	TRBJ1-6	CASTPLLGWNSPLHF
TRBV7-2	.	.	TRBJ1-1	CASSLYLAFF
TRBV18	.	.	TRBJ1-6	CASSKGHNSPLHF
TRBV5-4	TRBD2	.	TRBJ2-7	CASSPKQAGVNEQYF
TRBV6-1	.	.	TRBJ1-2	CASSPRAGESYGYTF
TRBV19	.	medium-sized	TRBJ2-7	CASSIGQNSYEQYF
TRBV15	.	.	TRBJ2-1	CATSRGWADNEQFF
TRBV7-2	.	.	TRBJ2-3	CASSLELVTDTQYF
TRBV5-8	.	.	TRBJ2-2	CASSLDAGSNTGELFF
TRBV19	TRBD1	once	TRBJ1-1	CASSGNRGASMNTEAFF
TRBV5-1	.	.	TRBJ2-7	CASSLGGRYEQYF
TRBV27	.	.	TRBJ1-4	CASRSRGTNEKLFF
TRBV28	.	.	TRBJ1-1	CASSSGVRTEAFF
TRBV4-2	TRBD2	.	TRBJ2-1	CASSQDPAGGKSEQFF
TRBV4-3	.	.	TRBJ1-3	CASSQETGRTGNTIYF
TRBV29-1	.	once	TRBJ1-5	CSVFLGSNQPQHF
TRBV5-1	.	.	TRBJ2-5	CASSLVSQQETQYF
TRBV11-2	.	.	TRBJ2-7	CASSSTGTSYEQYF
TRBV7-9	.	.	TRBJ1-5	CASSSVGPQHF
TRBV19	.	.	TRBJ2-7	CASSATDEQYF
TRBV9	.	.	TRBJ2-1	CASSVLDPTNEQFF
TRBV7-2	.	once	TRBJ2-7	CASRPNRAPYEQYF
TRBV7-2	.	.	TRBJ1-1	CASSSSTILNTEAFF
TRBV28	.	.	TRBJ1-1	CASSLGRDSWSTEAFF
TRBV10-1	.	.	TRBJ1-5	CASTPRLLRLWDGTQPQHF
TRBV7-9	TRBD2	.	TRBJ2-1	CASSLIGAGESYNEQFF
TRBV6-1	.	once	TRBJ2-1	CASSEAGVNEQFF
TRBV5-6	.	once	TRBJ2-3	CASSKRDISPDTQYF
TRBV5-6	.	.	TRBJ1-1	CASSLALRDGMNTEAFF
TRBV19	TRBD2	.	TRBJ2-7	CASSIGGLAGTYEQYF
TRBV25-1	.	.	TRBJ2-5	CASSLNSQQETQYF
TRBV19	.	few	TRBJ1-1	CASTISRGRGTEAFF
TRBV2	.	.	TRBJ2-7	CASAVAGAHSYEQYF
TRBV7-2	.	.	TRBJ2-3	CASSLGGLGADTQYF
TRBV6-1	.	.	TRBJ1-2	CASSPLVGDGYTF
TRBV6-5	TRBD1	.	TRBJ1-1	CASSEAGGRKTFF
TRBV14	.	.	TRBJ2-6	CASSQTVPSGANVLTF
TRBV25-1	.	.	TRBJ2-1	CASSEEGIPYNEQFF
TRBV28	TRBD1	once	TRBJ1-2	CASSLPGQGMHGYTF
TRBV5-1	TRBD2	.	TRBJ2-3	CASSSYSFEAGVSDTQYF
TRBV7-2	.	.	TRBJ2-6	CASSLASTQSSPSSGANVLTF
TRBV5-6	.	.	TRBJ2-3	CASSLASGRGITDTQYF